The T cell receptor beta chain under discussion was sequenced for a study of blood T cell repertoires in COVID-19. At the level of the study: Whether acute or convalescent, the COVID-19 samples came from the United States, Italy and Spain. The analysed material was cDNA or gDNA that came from T cells, B-cell-depleted T cells, or PBMCs.

The CDR3 is made up of 15 amino acids. After removal of 3 bases from V and 3 bases from J, the junction contained 6 bases not matched to a gene. Germline loops: CDR1 LNHDA, CDR2 SQIVND (reference sequence). In the authors' workflow: Using reference gene primer amplification, nucleated cell counts were estimated. Measured with immunoSEQ multiplex PCR; TCRdb has only the in-frame clones, and not every one. V, J and clone size derive from that table, while D and trimming were established from the DNA sequence. Of about 260,000 clones in the sample, 88% were seen once. This receptor was obtained from a man aged 55 to 69 who had recovered from COVID-19. The J gene is TRBJ2-7, the V gene TRBV19; 9 bases are a match to TRBD2. Sequences were obtained from peripheral blood. This CDR3 is CASSMAAGGDYEQYF. Written as DNA, the CDR3 is TGTGCCAGTAGTATGGCCGCGGGGGGGGACTACGAGCAGTACTTC.